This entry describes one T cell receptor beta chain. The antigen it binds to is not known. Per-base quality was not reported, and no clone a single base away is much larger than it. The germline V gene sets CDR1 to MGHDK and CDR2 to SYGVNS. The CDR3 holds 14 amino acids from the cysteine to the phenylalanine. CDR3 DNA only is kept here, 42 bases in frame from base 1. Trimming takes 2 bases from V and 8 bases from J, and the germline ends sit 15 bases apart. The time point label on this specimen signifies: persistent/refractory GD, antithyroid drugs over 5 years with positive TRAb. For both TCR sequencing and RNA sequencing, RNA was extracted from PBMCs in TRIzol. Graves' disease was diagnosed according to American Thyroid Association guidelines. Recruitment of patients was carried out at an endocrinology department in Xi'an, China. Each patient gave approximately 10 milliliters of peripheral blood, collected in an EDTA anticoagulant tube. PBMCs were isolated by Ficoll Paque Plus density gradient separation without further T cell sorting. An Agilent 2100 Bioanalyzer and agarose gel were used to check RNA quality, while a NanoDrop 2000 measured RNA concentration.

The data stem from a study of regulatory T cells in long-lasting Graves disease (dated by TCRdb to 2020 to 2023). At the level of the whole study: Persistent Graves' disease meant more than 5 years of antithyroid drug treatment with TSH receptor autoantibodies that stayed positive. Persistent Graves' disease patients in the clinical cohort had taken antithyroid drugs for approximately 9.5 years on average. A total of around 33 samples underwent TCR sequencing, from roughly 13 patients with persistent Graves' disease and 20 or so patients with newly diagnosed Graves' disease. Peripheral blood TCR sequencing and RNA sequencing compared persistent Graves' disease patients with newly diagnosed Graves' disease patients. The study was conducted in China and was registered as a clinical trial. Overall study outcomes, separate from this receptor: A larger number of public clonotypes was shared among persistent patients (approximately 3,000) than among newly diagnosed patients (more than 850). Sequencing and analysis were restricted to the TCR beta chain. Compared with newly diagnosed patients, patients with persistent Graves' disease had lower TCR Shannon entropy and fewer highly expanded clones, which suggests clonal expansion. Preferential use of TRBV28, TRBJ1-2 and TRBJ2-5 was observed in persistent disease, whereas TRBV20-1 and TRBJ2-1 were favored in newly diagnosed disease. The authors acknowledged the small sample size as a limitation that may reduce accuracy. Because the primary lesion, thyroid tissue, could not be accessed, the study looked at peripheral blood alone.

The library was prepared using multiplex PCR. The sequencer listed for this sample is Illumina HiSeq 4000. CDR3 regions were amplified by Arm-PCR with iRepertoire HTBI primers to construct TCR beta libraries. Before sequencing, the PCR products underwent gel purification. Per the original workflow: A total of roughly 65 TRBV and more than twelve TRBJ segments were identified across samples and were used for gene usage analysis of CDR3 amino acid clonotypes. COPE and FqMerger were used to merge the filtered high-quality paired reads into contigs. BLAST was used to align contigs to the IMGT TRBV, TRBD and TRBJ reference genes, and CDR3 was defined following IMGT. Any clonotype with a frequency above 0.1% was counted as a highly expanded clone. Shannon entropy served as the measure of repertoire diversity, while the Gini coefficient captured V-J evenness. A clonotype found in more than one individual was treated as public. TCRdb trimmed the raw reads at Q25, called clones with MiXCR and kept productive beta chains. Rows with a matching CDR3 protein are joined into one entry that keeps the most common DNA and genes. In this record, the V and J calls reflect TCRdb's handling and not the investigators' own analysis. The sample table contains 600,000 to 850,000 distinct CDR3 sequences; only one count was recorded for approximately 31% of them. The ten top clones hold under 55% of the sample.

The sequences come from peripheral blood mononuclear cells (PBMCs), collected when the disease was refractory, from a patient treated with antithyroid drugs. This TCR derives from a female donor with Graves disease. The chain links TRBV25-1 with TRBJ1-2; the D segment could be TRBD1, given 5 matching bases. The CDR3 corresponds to CASSEGASGLGYTF. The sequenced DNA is TGTGCCAGCAGTGAAGGGGCCTCAGGATTGGGCTACACCTTC.